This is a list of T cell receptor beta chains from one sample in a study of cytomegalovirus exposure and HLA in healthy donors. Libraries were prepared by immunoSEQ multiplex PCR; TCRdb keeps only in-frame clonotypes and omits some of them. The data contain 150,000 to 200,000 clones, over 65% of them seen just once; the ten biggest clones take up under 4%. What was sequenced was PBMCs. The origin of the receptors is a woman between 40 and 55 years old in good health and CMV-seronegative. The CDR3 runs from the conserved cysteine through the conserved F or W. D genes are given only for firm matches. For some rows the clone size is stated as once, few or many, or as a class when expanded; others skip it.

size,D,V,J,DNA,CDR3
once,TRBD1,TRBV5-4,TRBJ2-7,TGTGCCAGCAGTCGCCGGGACAGGGGGCCGGACGAGCAGTACTTC,CASSRRDRGPDEQYF
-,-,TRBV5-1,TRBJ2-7,TGCGCCAGCAGCTTGGGGCCACAGCGGGCCTCCTACGAGCAGTACTTC,CASSLGPQRASYEQYF
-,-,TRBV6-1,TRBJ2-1,TGTGCCAGCAGCGCTAGGACTTCTATCGGGGAGCAGTTCTTC,CASSARTSIGEQFF
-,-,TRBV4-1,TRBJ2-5,TGCGCCAGCAGCCAAGATACTAGGGTCCAGTGGGAGACCCAGTACTTC,CASSQDTRVQWETQYF
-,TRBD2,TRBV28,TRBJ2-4,TGTGCCAGCAGTTTTGGGGGGGACAAAAACATTCAGTACTTC,CASSFGGDKNIQYF
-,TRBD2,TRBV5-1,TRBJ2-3,TGCGCCAGCAGCGCGGACCTAGCGGGGGGAACAGATACGCAGTATTTT,CASSADLAGGTDTQYF
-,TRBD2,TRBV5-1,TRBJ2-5,TGCGCCAGCAGCTTTAGCGGGGGAATCGAAGAGACCCAGTACTTC,CASSFSGGIEETQYF
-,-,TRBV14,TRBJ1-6,TGTGCCAGCAGCCAAGTGGGGGCACCCGCCGGGAATTCACCCCTCCACTTT,CASSQVGAPAGNSPLHF
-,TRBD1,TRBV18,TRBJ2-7,TGTGCCAGCTCAGAGATGGCTACAGGGGGAAACGGCGAGCAGTACTTC,CASSEMATGGNGEQYF
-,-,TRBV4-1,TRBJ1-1,TGCGCCAGCAGCCCCCACGGTGAGGTACTAACCACTGAAGCTTTCTTT,CASSPHGEVLTTEAFF
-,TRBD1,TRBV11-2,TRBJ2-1,TGTGCCAGCAGCCCCTACAGGGGGCGCGAGGACAATGAGCAGTTCTTC,CASSPYRGREDNEQFF
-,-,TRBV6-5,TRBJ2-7,TGTGCCAGCAGCTCGATCCAGGGAATTCAGTACGAGCAGTACTTC,CASSSIQGIQYEQYF
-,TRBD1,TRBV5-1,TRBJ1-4,TGCGCCAGCAGCCCTCGGGACAGGGCTAATGAAAAACTGTTTTTT,CASSPRDRANEKLFF